This T cell receptor (beta chain) was documented in a study of T cell responses to AZD1222 COVID-19 vaccine. Study conclusions and caveats: White British people made up most donors, females outnumbered males, and clonal diversity was possibly underestimated.

This CDR3 has 13 amino acids. CDR1 and CDR2 (germline): SGHVS, FQNEAQ. V lost 0 bases and J lost 4, with 6 bases in between. The method was immunoSEQ multiplex PCR; TCRdb's version includes in-frame clones alone and lacks a portion of them. In the table there are some 130,000 clones, about 94% of which are singletons. Comment on this clone: What it binds is not known.

This specimen consisted of peripheral blood, obtained on day 0 of AZD1222 vaccination. The sequence was obtained from an adult in good health. J is TRBJ2-5 and V is TRBV7-8, with D perhaps TRBD2 (6 bases). CDR3 nucleotide sequence: TGTGCCAGCAGCTTAGCTAGCGGAGAGACCCAGTACTTC. Its protein product is CASSLASGETQYF.